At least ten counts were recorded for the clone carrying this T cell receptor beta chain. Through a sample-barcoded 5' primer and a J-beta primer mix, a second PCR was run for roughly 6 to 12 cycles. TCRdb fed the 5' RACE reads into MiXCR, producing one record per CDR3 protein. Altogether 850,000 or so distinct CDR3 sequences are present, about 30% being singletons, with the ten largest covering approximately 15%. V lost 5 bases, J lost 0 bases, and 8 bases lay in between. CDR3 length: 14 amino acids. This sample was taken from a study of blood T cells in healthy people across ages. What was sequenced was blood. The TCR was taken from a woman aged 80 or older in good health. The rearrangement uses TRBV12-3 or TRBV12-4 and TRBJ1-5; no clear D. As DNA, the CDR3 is TGTGCCAGCAGTCCTCCATCTAGCAATCAGCCCCAGCATTTT. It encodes CASSPPSSNQPQHF.